Shown below are 14 T cell receptor beta chains from a single sample sequenced in a study of blood T cell repertoires in COVID-19 (TCRdb year 2020). The library relied on the immunoSEQ multiplex PCR assay. TCRdb re-hosts the immuneACCESS table, in-frame sequences only. Its copies lack some clones; in the studies checked, an unresolved V gene accounts for under half of them, and the cause for the rest is not known. This sample holds over 150,000 clones; around 90% were observed only once. About 0.57% of the sample lies in the top ten. Sequencing was carried out using peripheral blood. These receptors were taken from a man in his forties or fifties with acute or convalescent COVID-19.

This clone came up once. V usage is TRBV7-2 and J usage is TRBJ2-6; D is possibly TRBD1 (7 bases). Germline CDR1 is SGHTA and CDR2 is FQGNSA. V was clipped by 5 bases and J by 4 bases, with 18 bases between them. CDR3 length: 17 amino acids. The CDR3 protein is CASSPQGGGAGANVLTF. DNA for the CDR3: TGTGCCAGCAGCCCTCAGGGGGGTGGGGCCGGGGCCAACGTCCTGACTTTC.

This chain links TRBV3-1 (or the pseudogene TRBV3-2) with TRBJ1-4; D not certain. V was pared by 3 bases and J by 8 bases, with 7 bases between. This CDR3 has 12 amino acids. The germline V gene encodes CDR1 LGHDT and CDR2 YNNKEL (reference sequence). The CDR3 DNA is TGTGCCAGCAGCCAGGGCCAGGAAAAACTGTTTTTT. Residues: CASSQGQEKLFF.

The V call is TRBV11-2, the J call TRBJ2-1; TRBD2 agrees at 12 bases. V lost 1 base to trimming and J lost 5 bases; unmatched junction nucleotides: 6. Germline CDR1 is SGHAT and CDR2 is FQNNGV. The CDR3 runs 17 residues. The CDR3 sequence: CASSLASGGGRDNEQFF. The CDR3 DNA reads as TGTGCCAGCAGCTTAGCTAGCGGGGGGGGTCGGGACAATGAGCAGTTCTTC.

The rearrangement uses TRBV5-1 and TRBJ1-1; TRBD1 is a possible D gene (6 bases). Germline values: CDR1 SGHRS, CDR2 YFSETQ. The CDR3 sequence is 16 residues long. V gave up 4 bases and J gave up 1 base, with 17 bases separating them. The CDR3 reads CASSREPGGPNTEAFF. Written as DNA, the CDR3 is TGCGCCAGCAGCCGGGAACCCGGGGGGCCGAACACTGAAGCTTTCTTT.

The V gene is TRBV10-3, the J gene TRBJ2-1; D unclear. V was clipped by 1 base and J by 6 bases, with 10 bases between them. Germline V CDR1 and CDR2: ENHRY, SYGVKD. This CDR3 is 14 amino acids long. In nucleotides, the CDR3 is TGTGCCATCAGTGAGTTTGTAGCCCCCAATGAGCAGTTCTTC. Protein sequence: CAISEFVAPNEQFF.

The rearrangement links TRBV7-9 to TRBJ2-7; 10 nucleotides align to TRBD2. The CDR3 covers 14 residues. Unmatched junction bases numbered 6, after V lost 4 bases and J lost 6 bases. CDR1 and CDR2 from the germline V gene are SEHNR and FQNEAQ (reference sequence). DNA for the CDR3: TGTGCCAGCAGCTCCCCGGGACTAGCGACCGAGCAGTACTTC. It codes for CASSSPGLATEQYF.

This chain uses TRBV7-2 with TRBJ2-3; 9 positions match TRBD1. V dropped 5 bases and J dropped 4; count of bases not matched to a gene: 10. The CDR3 is 16 amino acids. From germline, CDR1 is SGHTA and CDR2 FQGNSA. Here the CDR3 reads CASSTRGTGRADTQYF. The CDR3 DNA reads TGTGCCAGCAGCACCCGGGGGACAGGGCGCGCAGATACGCAGTATTTT.

V gene TRBV2 combines with J gene TRBJ2-3; 9 bases line up with TRBD2. Looked up from germline, CDR1 is SNHLY and CDR2 is FYNNEI. CDR3 length: 14 residues. V was pared by 6 bases and J by 1 base, with 2 bases of the junction left unmatched. The CDR3 reads CASRGLAGTDTQYF. The CDR3 DNA follows: TGTGCCAGCAGGGGACTAGCCGGCACAGATACGCAGTATTTT. Full variable domain (outside the CDR3, taken from reference TRBV2 and TRBJ2-3): EPEVTQTPSHQVTQMGQEVILRCVPISNHLYFYWYRQILGQKVEFLVSFYNNEISEKSEIFDDQFSVERPDGSNFTLKIRSTKLEDSAMYFCASRGLAGTDTQYFGPGTRLTVL.

The chain combines TRBV6-4 with TRBJ2-2, with 10 bases fitting TRBD1. CDR1 MRHNA and CDR2 SNTAGT come from the germline V gene. The V and J ends lost 6 bases and 3 bases, in that order; junction bases with no gene match: 7. This CDR3 is built from 16 residues. This CDR3 is CASSRDRGQDTGELFF. The CDR3 nucleotides are TGTGCCAGCAGCCGGGACAGGGGTCAGGACACCGGGGAGCTGTTTTTT.

This clone has more than one count but fewer than ten. V gene TRBV9 combines with J gene TRBJ1-6; D may be TRBD1 (6 bases). The V end lost 0 bases, the J end lost 6 bases, and 10 bases lay between the germline ends. There are 15 residues in the CDR3. Per germline, CDR1 SGDLS and CDR2 YYNGEE. In nucleotides, the CDR3 is TGTGCCAGCAGCGTAGGGGGGGGGCCTAATTCACCCCTCCACTTT. Its translation: CASSVGGGPNSPLHF.

The DNA for the CDR3 is TGTGCCAGCAGTTACCCCCCGCTGACAGGGTACACTGAAGCTTTCTTT. Its protein product is CASSYPPLTGYTEAFF. The J gene is TRBJ1-1, the V gene TRBV6-6; 7 bases are shared with TRBD1. This CDR3 contains 16 residues. V trimming: 2 bases; J trimming: 3 bases; junction bases outside the gene matches: 9. Looked up from germline, CDR1 is MNHNY and CDR2 is SVGAGI (reference sequence).

J is TRBJ2-3 and V is TRBV7-9, with a tentative D call TRBD2 (5 bases). The CDR3 spans 13 residues. Germline lookup yields CDR1 SEHNR and CDR2 FQNEAQ (reference sequence). The V and J ends lost 5 bases and 1 base respectively, with 7 bases between them. CDR3 amino acids: CASSGRGTDTQYF. CDR3 nucleotides: TGTGCCAGCAGCGGGCGGGGCACAGATACGCAGTATTTT.

V is TRBV28 and J is TRBJ2-2; D perhaps matches TRBD1 (6 bases). The CDR3 totals 13 residues. The germline V and J ends were trimmed by 11 bases and 4 bases, with 14 bases remaining between them. Germline V gene data show CDR1 as MDHEN and CDR2 as SYDVKM. The CDR3 region has the DNA TGTGCCTCCTCCGGGACATTCACCGGGGAGCTGTTTTTT. Its translation: CASSGTFTGELFF.

J is TRBJ2-1 and V is TRBV6-1; 13 bases map to TRBD2. V was clipped by 4 bases and J by 7 bases; unmatched bases: 7. The CDR3 is 16 residues long. The germline CDR1 and CDR2 sequences are MNHNS and SASEGT. The CDR3 protein is CASSALTSGGANEQFF. DNA of the CDR3: TGTGCCAGCAGTGCCCTCACTAGCGGGGGGGCAAATGAGCAGTTCTTC.